This TCR beta chain came from a study of cytomegalovirus exposure and HLA in healthy donors. Findings and caveats of the study: In vitro data verified a few CMV-associated chains as specific for CMV antigens.

Concerning this clone: Its antigen is not identified.

CDR1 is SGHRS, CDR2 YFSETQ, per germline. CDR3 length: 14 residues. Trimming removed 4 bases from V and 4 bases from J, with 14 bases in between. PCR employed 60 Vbeta and 13 Jbeta primers. Using immunoSEQ multiplex PCR, the repertoire was profiled, and TCRdb retains in-frame clones only, with some absent. The sample table includes about 160,000 clones. Sequenced material: PBMCs. V usage is TRBV5-1 and J usage is TRBJ1-1, with no clear D. This clonotype originated in a woman in her sixties or seventies in good health and CMV-seronegative. CDR3 sequence: CASSQEAATTEAFF. The CDR3 DNA reads TGCGCCAGCAGCCAAGAGGCCGCGACCACTGAAGCTTTCTTT.